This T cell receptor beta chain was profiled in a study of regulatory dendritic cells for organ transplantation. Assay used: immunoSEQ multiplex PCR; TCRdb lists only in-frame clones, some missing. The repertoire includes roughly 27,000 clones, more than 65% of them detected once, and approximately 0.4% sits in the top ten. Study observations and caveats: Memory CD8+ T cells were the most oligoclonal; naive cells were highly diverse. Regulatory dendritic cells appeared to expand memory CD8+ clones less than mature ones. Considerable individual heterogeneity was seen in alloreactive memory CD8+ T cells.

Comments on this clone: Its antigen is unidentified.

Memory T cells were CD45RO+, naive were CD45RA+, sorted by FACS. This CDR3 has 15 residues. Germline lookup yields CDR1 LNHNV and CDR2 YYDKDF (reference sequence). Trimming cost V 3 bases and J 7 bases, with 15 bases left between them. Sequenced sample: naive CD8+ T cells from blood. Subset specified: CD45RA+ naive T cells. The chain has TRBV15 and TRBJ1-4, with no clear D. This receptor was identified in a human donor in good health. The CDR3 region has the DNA TGTGCCACCAGCAGGGAGGGATCGGCAGGTGAAAAACTGTTTTTT. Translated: CATSREGSAGEKLFF.